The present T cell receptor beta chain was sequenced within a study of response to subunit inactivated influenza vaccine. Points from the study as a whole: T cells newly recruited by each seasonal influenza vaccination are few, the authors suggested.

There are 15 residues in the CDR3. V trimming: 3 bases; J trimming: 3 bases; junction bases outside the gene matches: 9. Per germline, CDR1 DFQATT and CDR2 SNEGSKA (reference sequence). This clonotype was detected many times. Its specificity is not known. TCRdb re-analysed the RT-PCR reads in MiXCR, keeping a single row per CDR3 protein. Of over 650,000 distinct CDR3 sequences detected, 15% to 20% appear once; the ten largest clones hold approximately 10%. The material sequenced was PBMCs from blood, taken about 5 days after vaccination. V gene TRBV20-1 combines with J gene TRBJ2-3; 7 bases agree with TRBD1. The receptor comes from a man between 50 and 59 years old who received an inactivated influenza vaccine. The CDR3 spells CSASPQGWMTDTQYF. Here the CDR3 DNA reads TGCAGTGCTAGCCCACAGGGGTGGATGACAGATACGCAGTATTTT.